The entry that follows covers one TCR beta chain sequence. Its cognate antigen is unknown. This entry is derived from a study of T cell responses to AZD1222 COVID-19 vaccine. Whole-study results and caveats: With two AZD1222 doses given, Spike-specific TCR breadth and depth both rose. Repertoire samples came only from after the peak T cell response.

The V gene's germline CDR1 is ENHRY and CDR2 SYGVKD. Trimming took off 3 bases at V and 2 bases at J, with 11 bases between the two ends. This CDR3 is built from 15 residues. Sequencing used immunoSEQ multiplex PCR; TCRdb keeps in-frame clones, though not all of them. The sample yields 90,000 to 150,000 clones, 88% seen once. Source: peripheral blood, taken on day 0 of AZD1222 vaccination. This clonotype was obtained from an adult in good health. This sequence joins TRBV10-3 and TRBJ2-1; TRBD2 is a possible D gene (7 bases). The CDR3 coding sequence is TGTGCCATCAGTGAAACGGGGGGCACCTACAATGAGCAGTTCTTC. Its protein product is CAISETGGTYNEQFF.